The entry that follows covers one T cell receptor (beta chain) sequence. A second PCR of 7 to 11 cycles used a sample-barcoded 5' primer and a J-beta primer mix. In TCRdb, the 5' RACE reads were re-called with MiXCR into one record per CDR3 protein. The sample lists about 680,000 distinct CDR3 sequences, 45% to 50% occurring once. The entry originates in a study of blood T cells in healthy people across ages. The CDR3 totals 16 residues. V lost 0 bases, J lost 4 bases, and 5 bases stayed unmatched. Germline lookup yields CDR1 LGHNA and CDR2 YSLEER. Sequenced sample: blood. The source is a woman aged 60-75 years in good health. The chain carries TRBV4-3 and TRBJ2-1; 8 nucleotides match TRBD2. CDR3 nucleotides: TGCGCCAGCAGCCAAGATACTAGCGGATTTTACAATGAGCAGTTCTTC. Its protein product is CASSQDTSGFYNEQFF.